This note documents a single T cell receptor (beta chain) sequence. Its antigen is undetermined. RNA extraction was followed by reverse transcription into cDNA, which acted as the sequencing template. Profiling relied on immunoSEQ multiplex PCR, and the TCRdb table lists in-frame clones only, not all of them. Of about 6,900 clones in the sample, nearly 70% were seen once. As for treatment: oral pan-JAK inhibitor, 5-10 mg twice daily. Alopecia areata patients provided lesional scalp punch biopsies and peripheral blood. This specimen belongs to a study of CD8+ T cells in alopecia areata. Study background: Patients took tofacitinib for 6 to 18 months, followed by 6 drug-free months. Percentage of affected scalp area was the basis on which treated patients' severity was scored. Broader study findings: Normal skin's resident alphabeta T cells are also sequenced in scalp samples. Clonality exceeded that of normal scalp in lesional scalp, most notably in alopecia totalis/universalis.

With 4 bases clipped from V and 1 base from J, the junction kept 9 bases outside the gene matches. There are 17 residues in the CDR3. CDR1 and CDR2 (germline): SGHRS, YFSETQ. The chain recombines TRBV5-1 with TRBJ2-3, with TRBD1 identical over 10 bases. The clonotype was recovered from a human donor with alopecia areata. This specimen was skin, taken at week 4, from a patient treated with tofacitinib. The CDR3 DNA follows: TGCGCCAGCAGCCCTTTGGCCGGGACAGGGGGCACAGATACGCAGTATTTT. Protein: CASSPLAGTGGTDTQYF.